The 21 T cell receptor beta chains reported below all come from one sample, sequenced in a study of OX40 agonist ivuxolimab in advanced cancers. Libraries were built with the immunoSEQ multiplex PCR assay. TCRdb retrieved this table from immuneACCESS and kept in-frame rearrangements only. Not all clones are present; in checked studies, unresolved V genes account for under half, and no reason is known for the remainder. Across this sample there are over 70,000 clones, with 60% to 80% seen only once. The ten largest clones capture 5% to 6.5% of the sample. The sequenced sample was CD4+ or CD8+ T cells sorted from blood, obtained in a trial of the OX40 agonist ivuxolimab. The source is an adult with an advanced solid tumor such as melanoma, head and neck, liver or kidney cancer.

The rearrangement joins TRBV28 to TRBJ1-3, with no clear D. From germline, CDR1 is MDHEN and CDR2 SYDVKM. The CDR3 extends over 15 amino acids. With 4 bases removed from V and 0 bases from J, the gap between germline ends came to 10 bases. CDR3 region: CASSSPAPSGNTIYF. In DNA, the CDR3 is TGTGCCAGCAGTTCCCCAGCACCCTCTGGAAACACCATATATTTT.

This chain joins TRBV14 and TRBJ2-1; D possibly corresponds to TRBD2 (5 bases). Germline lookup yields CDR1 SGHDN and CDR2 FVKESK. CDR3 length: 15 residues. The V and J ends lost 0 bases and 9 bases respectively, with 15 bases between them. CDR3 sequence (DNA): TGTGCCAGCAGCCAAGAAATAGTAAGCGGCCCTGAGCAGTTCTTC. Its translation: CASSQEIVSGPEQFF.

CDR3 in amino acids: CAIGFSQGETQYF. The CDR3 DNA sequence: TGTGCCATCGGGTTCTCACAGGGGGAGACCCAGTACTTC. V usage is TRBV10-3 and J usage is TRBJ2-5; 7 bases match TRBD1. The CDR3 totals 13 residues. V lost 8 bases and J lost 5; bases outside the gene matches: 8. Looked up from germline, CDR1 is ENHRY and CDR2 is SYGVKD.

This clone was detected only a few times. The V gene is TRBV9, the J gene TRBJ2-2; D uncertain. V gave up 3 bases and J gave up 3 bases, with 12 bases separating them. The CDR3 runs to 15 residues. The germline V gene has CDR1 SGDLS and CDR2 YYNGEE. CDR3 nucleotides: TGTGCCAGCAGCGCAGACCCCACGTACACCGGGGAGCTGTTTTTT. Translation gives CASSADPTYTGELFF.

This clone has a single count. CDR3 in amino acids: CASSLSIGTGNYGYTF. The CDR3 coding sequence is TGCGCCAGCAGCTTATCGATCGGGACAGGGAACTATGGCTACACCTTC. The V and J genes are TRBV5-1 and TRBJ1-2, with TRBD1 matching over 9 bases. The CDR3 length is 16 residues. V shed 2 bases and J 2 bases; nucleotides not matched to a gene: 7. Per germline, CDR1 SGHRS and CDR2 YFSETQ.

The V and J genes are TRBV2 and TRBJ2-1, with D maybe TRBD2 (5 bases). The CDR3 spans 14 residues. V was trimmed by 6 bases and J by 8 bases, leaving 17 bases between them. Germline lookup yields CDR1 SNHLY and CDR2 FYNNEI. The CDR3 loop reads CASRDNGGLYEQFF. As DNA, the CDR3 is TGTGCCAGCAGAGATAATGGTGGACTTTATGAGCAGTTCTTC.

The chain links TRBV18 to TRBJ1-3, with D perhaps TRBD1 (5 bases). This CDR3 spans 15 amino acids. V dropped 1 base and J dropped 4 bases, with 11 bases sitting between them. Germline V gene data show CDR1 as KGHSH and CDR2 as LQKENI. The CDR3 region is CASSPQRGGGNTIYF. CDR3 coding DNA: TGTGCCAGCTCACCACAGCGCGGGGGAGGAAACACCATATATTTT.

V usage is TRBV19 and J usage is TRBJ2-5; D remains ambiguous. V was clipped by 4 bases and J by 0 bases, with 0 bases between them. Germline loops: CDR1 LNHDA, CDR2 SQIVND (reference sequence). The CDR3 length is 11 residues. CDR3 protein: CASSNQETQYF. The CDR3 coding sequence is TGTGCCAGTAGTAACCAAGAGACCCAGTACTTC.

The genes are TRBV6-6 and TRBJ2-2; possible D gene TRBD1, 6 bases. Deletions cut 5 bases from V and 5 bases from J, with 9 bases between. The CDR3 has 13 amino acids. CDR1 and CDR2 (germline): MNHNY, SVGAGI (reference sequence). The CDR3 DNA is TGTGCCAGCAGTAACACAGGGACCGGGGAGCTGTTTTTT. Translation: CASSNTGTGELFF.

The chain joins TRBV4-2 to TRBJ2-1; 12 bases agree with TRBD2. V dropped 2 bases and J dropped 2; count of bases not matched to a gene: 1. The CDR3 loop spans 16 amino acids. Germline V gene sequence: CDR1 LGHNA, CDR2 YNFKEQ. The DNA of the CDR3 is TGTGCCAGCAGCCAACTAGCGGGGGGGCCCTACAATGAGCAGTTCTTC. It codes for CASSQLAGGPYNEQFF.

V gene TRBV5-1 combines with J gene TRBJ1-2; 7 bases are a match to TRBD1. Per the germline V gene, CDR1 is SGHRS and CDR2 is YFSETQ. The CDR3 length is 15 residues. V lost 3 bases and J lost 5; bases outside the gene matches: 10. The CDR3 region has the DNA TGCGCCAGCAGCTCCGGTAGGGGGCAGCTTTATGGCTACACCTTC. It yields the protein CASSSGRGQLYGYTF.

V gene TRBV30 combines with J gene TRBJ2-7, with 7 bases identical to TRBD2. The CDR3 has 14 residues. Germline V CDR1 and CDR2: GTSNPN, SVGIG (reference sequence). The trim removed 2 bases at V and 1 base at J, leaving 5 bases unmatched. The CDR3 nucleotides read TGTGCCTGGAGTCGTGGGGGGGTTTCCTACGAGCAGTACTTC. The encoded protein is CAWSRGGVSYEQYF.

The J gene is TRBJ1-2, the V gene TRBV18; D may be TRBD1 (5 bases). V gave up 3 bases and J gave up 8 bases, with 22 bases separating them. Per the germline V gene, CDR1 is KGHSH and CDR2 is LQKENI. The CDR3 covers 16 residues. The CDR3 region has the DNA TGTGCCAGCTCACCCGAGCTTCCGACGGGGCTCGTGGGCTACACCTTC. It encodes CASSPELPTGLVGYTF.

A few counts support this clone. The chain couples TRBV5-1 to TRBJ2-3; the D is unclear. Germline CDR1 reads SGHRS; CDR2 reads YFSETQ. V dropped 2 bases and J dropped 2 bases, with 9 bases sitting between them. The CDR3 spans 14 residues. CDR3 nucleotide sequence: TGCGCCAGCAGCTTTCAAACAGCCACAGATACGCAGTATTTT. This encodes CASSFQTATDTQYF.

V is TRBV10-3 and J is TRBJ2-7; 8 positions match TRBD1. Unmatched junction bases numbered 9, after V lost 4 bases and J lost 7 bases. The CDR3 is 14 residues long. The V gene's germline CDR1 is ENHRY and CDR2 SYGVKD. The CDR3 sequence is CAISATGVWWEQYF. The CDR3 bases are TGTGCCATCAGTGCGACAGGGGTTTGGTGGGAGCAGTACTTC.

The chain is built from TRBV9 and TRBJ1-1; 9 bases agree with TRBD1. CDR1 is SGDLS, CDR2 YYNGEE, per germline. The ends lost 0 bases at V and 3 bases at J; junction bases unmatched: 12. The CDR3 runs 18 residues. CDR3: CASSVAAQGARLDTEAFF. The CDR3 bases are TGTGCCAGCAGCGTAGCGGCACAGGGGGCGCGTTTGGACACTGAAGCTTTCTTT.

This clone was seen a handful of times. The chain couples TRBV5-1 to TRBJ2-6; 7 bases fit TRBD1. The CDR3 length is 15 residues. Unmatched junction bases numbered 4, after V lost 7 bases and J lost 0 bases. Germline CDR1 reads SGHRS; CDR2 reads YFSETQ. The chain's CDR3 is CASQTGSSGANVLTF. CDR3 DNA sequence: TGCGCCAGCCAGACAGGGAGCTCTGGGGCCAACGTCCTGACTTTC.

V is TRBV9 and J is TRBJ1-2, with a weak D call TRBD1 (6 bases). The V and J ends lost 3 bases and 2 bases respectively, with 14 bases between them. Germline lookup yields CDR1 SGDLS and CDR2 YYNGEE. The CDR3 totals 15 residues. CDR3 nucleotides: TGTGCCAGCAGCGCTTCTGGACAGACCAACTATGGCTACACCTTC. Translated, it gives CASSASGQTNYGYTF. Variable domain in full (rest from reference TRBV9 and TRBJ1-2): DSGVTQTPKHLITATGQRVTLRCSPRSGDLSVYWYQQSLDQGLQFLIQYYNGEERAKGNILERFSAQQFPDLHSELNLSSLELGDSALYFCASSASGQTNYGYTFGSGTRLTVV.

The rearrangement joins TRBV11-2 to TRBJ2-1, with 10 bases fitting TRBD2. Trimming cost V 7 bases and J 4 bases; bases outside gene matches: 4. The CDR3 contains 14 residues. Germline loops: CDR1 SGHAT, CDR2 FQNNGV. CDR3 nucleotides: TGTGCCAGCACCCCGGGACTAGCGTACAATGAGCAGTTCTTC. Protein product: CASTPGLAYNEQFF.

The chain carries TRBV4-3 and TRBJ1-6; 7 bases agree with TRBD1. CDR1 is LGHNA and CDR2 is YSLEER in the germline V gene. CDR3 length equals 16 residues. With V trimmed by 5 bases and J by 3 bases, 7 bases remained unmatched. The CDR3 region is CASSTHGTVYNSPLHF. In DNA form, the CDR3 reads TGCGCCAGCAGCACTCATGGGACAGTCTATAATTCACCCCTCCACTTT.

In this sample, this clone turned up once. This chain uses TRBV15 with TRBJ2-1; 7 bases agree with TRBD2. This CDR3 spans 16 amino acids. CDR1 LNHNV and CDR2 YYDKDF come from the germline V gene (reference sequence). Trimming took 1 base from V and 1 from J; bases not matched to a gene: 4. The CDR3 DNA reads as TGTGCCACCAGCAGAGGACTAGCCGCTTCCTACAATGAGCAGTTCTTC. It codes for CATSRGLAASYNEQFF.